What follows describes a single T cell receptor (beta chain). The antigen is not known. The data belong to a study of blood T cells in healthy people across ages. Together with a sample-barcoded 5' primer, a J-beta primer mix was included in a second PCR lasting about 7 to 11 cycles. The authors tagged each cDNA molecule using a template-switch adaptor with 12 random nucleotides. TCRdb reprocessed the 5' RACE reads via MiXCR and lists one record per CDR3 protein. The table includes about 1.7 million distinct CDR3 sequences, under 30% detected once. The CDR3 runs 17 residues. CDR1 and CDR2 from the germline V gene are SGHVS and FNYEAQ. Findings of the study overall: PBMCs were not sorted, which prevented a conclusive comparison of naive versus antigen-experienced cells. Estimates of diversity drawn from one million T cells were considered underestimates.

The V call is TRBV7-6, the J call TRBJ2-7, with 10 positions matching TRBD2. Gene TRBJ2-5 matches the end of the DNA better, so the J call may be wrong. The TCR was taken from a woman aged 25 to 45 in good health. The sequenced sample consisted of blood. The CDR3 DNA reads TGTGCCAGCAGCTTAAGCCCGAGCGGGAGGGCCAGAGAGACCCAGTACTTC. It codes for CASSLSPSGRARETQYF.